This paragraph covers one T cell receptor beta chain sequence. This sample was taken from a study of blood T cell repertoires in COVID-19. Whole-study context: From T cells, B-cell-depleted T cells, or PBMCs came the material, which was cDNA or gDNA.

Trimming cost V 5 bases and J 6 bases; bases outside gene matches: 19. The CDR3 has 20 amino acids. Germline loops: CDR1 SGHTA, CDR2 FQGTGA. The authors' processing: Reference gene primer amplification gave nucleated cell count estimates. The data were produced by immunoSEQ multiplex PCR, yet TCRdb's version contains in-frame clones alone and is incomplete. From that table come the V and J calls and clone size; the DNA was used to work out D and trimming. Of about 240,000 clones listed, 70% to 85% are singletons. Sequences were obtained from peripheral blood. The origin of this receptor is a woman of 80 years or more with acute or convalescent COVID-19. The J gene is TRBJ2-1, the V gene TRBV7-3; 13 nucleotides line up with TRBD2. Here the CDR3 reads CASSPRPGLAGVETGNEQFF. DNA of the CDR3: TGTGCCAGCAGCCCCCGTCCCGGACTAGCGGGGGTGGAAACGGGCAATGAGCAGTTCTTC.